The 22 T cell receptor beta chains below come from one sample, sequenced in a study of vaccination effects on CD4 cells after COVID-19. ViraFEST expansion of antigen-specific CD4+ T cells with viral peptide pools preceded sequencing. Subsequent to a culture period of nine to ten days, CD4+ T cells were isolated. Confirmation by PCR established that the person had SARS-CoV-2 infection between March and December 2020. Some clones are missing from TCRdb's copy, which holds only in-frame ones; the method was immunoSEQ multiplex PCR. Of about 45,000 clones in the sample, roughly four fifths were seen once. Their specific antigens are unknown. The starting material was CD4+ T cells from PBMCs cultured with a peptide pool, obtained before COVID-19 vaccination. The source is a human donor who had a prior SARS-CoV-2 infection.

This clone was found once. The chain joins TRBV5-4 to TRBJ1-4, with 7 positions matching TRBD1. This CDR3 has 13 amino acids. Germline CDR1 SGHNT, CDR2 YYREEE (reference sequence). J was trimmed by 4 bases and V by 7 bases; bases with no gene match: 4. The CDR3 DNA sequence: TGTGCCAGCTCGGGACAGATTAATGAAAAACTGTTTTTT. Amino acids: CASSGQINEKLFF.

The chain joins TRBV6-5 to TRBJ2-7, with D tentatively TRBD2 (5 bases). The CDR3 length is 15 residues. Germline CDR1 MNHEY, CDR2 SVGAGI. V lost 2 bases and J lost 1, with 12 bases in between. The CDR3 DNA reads TGTGCCAGCAGTTACGAGGGCGCCGGGTCCTACGAGCAGTACTTC. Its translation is CASSYEGAGSYEQYF.

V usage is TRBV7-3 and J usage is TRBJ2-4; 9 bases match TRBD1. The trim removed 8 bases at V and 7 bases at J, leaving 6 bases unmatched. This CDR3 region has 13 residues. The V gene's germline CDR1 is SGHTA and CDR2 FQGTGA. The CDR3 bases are TGTGCCAGCGCCCCGGGACAGGGCAACATTCAGTACTTC. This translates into CASAPGQGNIQYF.

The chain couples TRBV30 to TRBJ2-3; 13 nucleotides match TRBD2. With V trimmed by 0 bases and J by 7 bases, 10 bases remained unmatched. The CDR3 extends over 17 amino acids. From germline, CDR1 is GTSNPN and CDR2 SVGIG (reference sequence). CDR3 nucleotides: TGTGCCTGGAGTGTCGTCTGGACTAGCGGGAGTATGAATACGCAGTATTTT. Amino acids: CAWSVVWTSGSMNTQYF.

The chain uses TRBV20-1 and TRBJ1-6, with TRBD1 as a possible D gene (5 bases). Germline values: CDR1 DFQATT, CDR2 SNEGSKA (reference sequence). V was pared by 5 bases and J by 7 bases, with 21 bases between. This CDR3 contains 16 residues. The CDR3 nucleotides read TGCAGTGCTCGTGACTGGGGGGGTCCACCAAATTCACCCCTCCACTTT. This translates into CSARDWGGPPNSPLHF.

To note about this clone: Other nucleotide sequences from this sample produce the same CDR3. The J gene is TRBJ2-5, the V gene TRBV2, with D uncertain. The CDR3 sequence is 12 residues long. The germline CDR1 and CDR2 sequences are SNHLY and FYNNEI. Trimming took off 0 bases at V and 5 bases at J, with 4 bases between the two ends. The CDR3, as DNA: TGTGCCAGCAGTGAAGCCCGCGAGACCCAGTACTTC. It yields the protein CASSEARETQYF.

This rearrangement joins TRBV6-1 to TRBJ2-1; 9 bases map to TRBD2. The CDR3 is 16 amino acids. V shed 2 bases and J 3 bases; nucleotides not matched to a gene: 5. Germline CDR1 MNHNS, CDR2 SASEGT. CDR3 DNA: TGTGCCAGCAGTGAAACCGCACTAGCGGGCTACAATGAGCAGTTCTTC. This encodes CASSETALAGYNEQFF.

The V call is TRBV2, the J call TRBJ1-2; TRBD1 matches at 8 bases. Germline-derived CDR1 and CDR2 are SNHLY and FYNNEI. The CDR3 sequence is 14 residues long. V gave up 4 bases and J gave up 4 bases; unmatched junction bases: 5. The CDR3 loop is CASSAQGVLYGYTF. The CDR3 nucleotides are TGTGCCAGCAGTGCACAGGGGGTCCTCTATGGCTACACCTTC.

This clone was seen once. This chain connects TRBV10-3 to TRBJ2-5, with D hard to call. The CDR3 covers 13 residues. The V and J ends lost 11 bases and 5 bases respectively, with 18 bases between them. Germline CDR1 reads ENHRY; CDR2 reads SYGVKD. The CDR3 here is CASSPSVGETQYF. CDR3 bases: TGTGCCTCAAGCCCCTCGGTGGGGGAGACCCAGTACTTC.

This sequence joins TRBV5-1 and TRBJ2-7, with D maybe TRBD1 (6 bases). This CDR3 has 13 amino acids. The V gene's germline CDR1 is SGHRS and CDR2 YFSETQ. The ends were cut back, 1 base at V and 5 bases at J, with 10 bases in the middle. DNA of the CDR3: TGCGCCAGCAGCTTGACCACAGGGAACGAGCAGTACTTC. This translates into CASSLTTGNEQYF.

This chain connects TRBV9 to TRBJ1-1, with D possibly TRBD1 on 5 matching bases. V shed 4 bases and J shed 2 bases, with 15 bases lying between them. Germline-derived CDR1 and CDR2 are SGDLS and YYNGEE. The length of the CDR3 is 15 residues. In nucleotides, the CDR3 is TGTGCCAGCAGCCCGCGGCGGCAGGGAAACACTGAAGCTTTCTTT. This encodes CASSPRRQGNTEAFF. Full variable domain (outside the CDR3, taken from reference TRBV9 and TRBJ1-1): DSGVTQTPKHLITATGQRVTLRCSPRSGDLSVYWYQQSLDQGLQFLIQYYNGEERAKGNILERFSAQQFPDLHSELNLSSLELGDSALYFCASSPRRQGNTEAFFGQGTRLTVV.

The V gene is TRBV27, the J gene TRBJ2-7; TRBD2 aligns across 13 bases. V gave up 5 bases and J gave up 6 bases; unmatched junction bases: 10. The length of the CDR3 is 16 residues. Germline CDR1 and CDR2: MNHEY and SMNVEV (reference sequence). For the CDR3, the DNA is TGTGCCAGCAGTATAGGGACTAGCGGGGTTAGTCCCGAGCAGTACTTC. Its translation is CASSIGTSGVSPEQYF.

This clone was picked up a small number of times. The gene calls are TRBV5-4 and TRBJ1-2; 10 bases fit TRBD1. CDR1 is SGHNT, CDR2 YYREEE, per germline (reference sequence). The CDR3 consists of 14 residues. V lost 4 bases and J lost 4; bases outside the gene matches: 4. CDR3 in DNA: TGTGCCAGCAGCCCCGGGACAGGGGTCTATGGCTACACCTTC. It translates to CASSPGTGVYGYTF.

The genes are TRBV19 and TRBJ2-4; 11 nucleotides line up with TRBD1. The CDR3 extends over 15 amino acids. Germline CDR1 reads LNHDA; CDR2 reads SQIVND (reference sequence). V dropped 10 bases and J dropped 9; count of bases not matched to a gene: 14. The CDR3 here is CATGTGGRGVTIQYF. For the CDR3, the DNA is TGTGCCACGGGGACAGGGGGACGTGGTGTAACCATTCAGTACTTC.

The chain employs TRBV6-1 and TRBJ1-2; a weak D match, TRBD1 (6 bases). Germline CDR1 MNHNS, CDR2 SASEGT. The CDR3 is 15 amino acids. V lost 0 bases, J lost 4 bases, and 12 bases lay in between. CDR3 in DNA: TGTGCCAGCAGTGAAGCCATCGTAGGGGGCTATGGCTACACCTTC. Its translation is CASSEAIVGGYGYTF.

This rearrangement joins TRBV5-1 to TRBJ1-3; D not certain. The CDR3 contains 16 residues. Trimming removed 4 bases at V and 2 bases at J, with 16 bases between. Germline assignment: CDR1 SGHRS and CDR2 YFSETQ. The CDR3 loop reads CASSDGVSPPGNTIYF. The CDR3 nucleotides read TGCGCCAGCAGCGATGGGGTCTCCCCCCCTGGAAACACCATATATTTT. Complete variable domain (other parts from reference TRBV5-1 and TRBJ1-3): KAGVTQTPRYLIKTRGQQVTLSCSPISGHRSVSWYQQTPGQGLQFLFEYFSETQRNKGNFPGRFSGRQFSNSRSEMNVSTLELGDSALYLCASSDGVSPPGNTIYFGEGSWLTVV.

The CDR3 coding sequence is TGCGCCAGCAGCCAAGTCCTGATGCTAGCGGGAGCCGCCCCGATCGGGTACGAGCAGTACTTC. Translated: CASSQVLMLAGAAPIGYEQYF. The gene calls are TRBV4-1 and TRBJ2-7; 10 nucleotides align to TRBD2. Trimming at V came to 1 base and at J to 4 bases, leaving 22 bases not matched to a gene. CDR1 is MGHRA, CDR2 YSYEKL, per germline. The CDR3 has 21 amino acids.

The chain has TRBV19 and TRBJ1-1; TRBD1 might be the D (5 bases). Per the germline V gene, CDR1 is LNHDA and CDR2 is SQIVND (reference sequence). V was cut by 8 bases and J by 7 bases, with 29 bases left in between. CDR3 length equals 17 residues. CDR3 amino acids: CASYGRGTAGLRSEAFF. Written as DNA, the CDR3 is TGTGCCAGTTATGGTAGAGGGACGGCCGGACTCAGGAGTGAAGCTTTCTTT. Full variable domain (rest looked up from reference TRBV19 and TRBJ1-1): DGGITQSPKYLFRKEGQNVTLSCEQNLNHDAMYWYRQDPGQGLRLIYYSQIVNDFQKGDIAEGYSVSREKKESFPLTVTSAQKNPTAFYLCASYGRGTAGLRSEAFFGQGTRLTVV.

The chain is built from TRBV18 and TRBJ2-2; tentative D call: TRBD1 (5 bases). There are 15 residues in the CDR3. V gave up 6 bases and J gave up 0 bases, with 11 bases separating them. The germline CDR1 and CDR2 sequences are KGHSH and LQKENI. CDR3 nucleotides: TGTGCCAGCTCGAGCAGGGTTCCGAACACCGGGGAGCTGTTTTTT. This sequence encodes CASSSRVPNTGELFF.

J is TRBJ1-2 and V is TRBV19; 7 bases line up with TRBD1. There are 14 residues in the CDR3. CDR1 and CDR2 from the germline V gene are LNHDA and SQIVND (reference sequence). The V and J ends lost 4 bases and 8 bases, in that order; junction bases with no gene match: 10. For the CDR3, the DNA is TGTGCCAGTAGTACCACTTGGGACAGTCAGGGCTACACCTTC. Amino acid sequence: CASSTTWDSQGYTF.

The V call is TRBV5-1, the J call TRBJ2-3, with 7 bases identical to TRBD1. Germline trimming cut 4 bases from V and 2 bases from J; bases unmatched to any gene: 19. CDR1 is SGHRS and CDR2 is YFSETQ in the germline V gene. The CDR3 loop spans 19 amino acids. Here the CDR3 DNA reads TGCGCCAGCAGCCGGGTTCCTACTACCGGGACAGATCACACAGATACGCAGTATTTT. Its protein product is CASSRVPTTGTDHTDTQYF.

CDR3 coding DNA: TGTGCCAGCAGTCCCCAGGGGGGGGAGAACACTGAAGCTTTCTTT. It specifies CASSPQGGENTEAFF. The chain combines TRBV27 with TRBJ1-1, with 7 nucleotides matching TRBD1. The germline V gene has CDR1 MNHEY and CDR2 SMNVEV (reference sequence). This CDR3 comprises 15 residues. J was trimmed by 1 base and V by 5 bases; bases with no gene match: 7.